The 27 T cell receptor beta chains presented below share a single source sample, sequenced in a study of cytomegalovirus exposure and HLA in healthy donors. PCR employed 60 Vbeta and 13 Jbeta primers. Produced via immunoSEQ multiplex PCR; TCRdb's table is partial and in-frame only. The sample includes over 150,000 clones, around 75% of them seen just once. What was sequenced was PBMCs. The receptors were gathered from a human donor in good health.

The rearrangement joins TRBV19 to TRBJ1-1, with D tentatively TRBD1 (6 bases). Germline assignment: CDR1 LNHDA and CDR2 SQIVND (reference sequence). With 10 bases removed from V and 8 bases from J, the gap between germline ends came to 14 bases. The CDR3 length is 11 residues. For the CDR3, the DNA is TGTGCCACCTACTTGGACAGAGAAGCTTTCTTT. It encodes CATYLDREAFF.

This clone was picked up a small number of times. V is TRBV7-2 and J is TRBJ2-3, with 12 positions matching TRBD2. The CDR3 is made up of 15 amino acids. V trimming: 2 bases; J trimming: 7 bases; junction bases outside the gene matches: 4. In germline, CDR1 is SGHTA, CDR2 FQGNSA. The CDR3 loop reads CASSLLAGGYYTQYF. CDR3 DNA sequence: TGTGCCAGCAGCTTACTAGCGGGGGGGTACTATACGCAGTATTTT.

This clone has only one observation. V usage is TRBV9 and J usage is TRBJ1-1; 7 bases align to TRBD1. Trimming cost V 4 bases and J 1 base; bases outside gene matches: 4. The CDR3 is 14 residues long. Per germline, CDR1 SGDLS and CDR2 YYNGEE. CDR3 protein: CASSTRDRNTEAFF. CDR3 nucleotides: TGTGCCAGCAGCACCCGGGACAGGAACACTGAAGCTTTCTTT.

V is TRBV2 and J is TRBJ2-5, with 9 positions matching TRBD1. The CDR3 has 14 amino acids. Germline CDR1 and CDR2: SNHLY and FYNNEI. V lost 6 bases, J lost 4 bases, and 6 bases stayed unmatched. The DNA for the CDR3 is TGTGCCAGCAGGGGACAGGGAGGGGTAGAGACCCAGTACTTC. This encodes CASRGQGGVETQYF.

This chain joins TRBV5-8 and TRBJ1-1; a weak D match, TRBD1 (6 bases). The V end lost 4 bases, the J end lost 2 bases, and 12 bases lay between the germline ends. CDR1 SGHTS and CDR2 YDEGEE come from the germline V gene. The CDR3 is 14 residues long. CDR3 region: CASSPGQTNTEAFF. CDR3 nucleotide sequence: TGTGCCAGCAGCCCGGGACAAACTAACACTGAAGCTTTCTTT.

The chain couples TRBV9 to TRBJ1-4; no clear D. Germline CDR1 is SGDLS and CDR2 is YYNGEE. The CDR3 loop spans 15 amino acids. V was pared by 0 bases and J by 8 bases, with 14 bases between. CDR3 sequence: CASSVDEGAMEKLFF. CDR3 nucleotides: TGTGCCAGCAGCGTAGATGAGGGCGCCATGGAAAAACTGTTTTTT.

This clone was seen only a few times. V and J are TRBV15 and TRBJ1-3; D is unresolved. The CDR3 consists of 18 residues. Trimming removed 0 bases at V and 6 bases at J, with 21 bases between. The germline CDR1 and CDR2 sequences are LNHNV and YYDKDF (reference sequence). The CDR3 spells CATSRDIPPTDSANTIYF. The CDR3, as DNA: TGTGCCACCAGCAGAGATATCCCCCCCACGGACTCGGCAAACACCATATATTTT.

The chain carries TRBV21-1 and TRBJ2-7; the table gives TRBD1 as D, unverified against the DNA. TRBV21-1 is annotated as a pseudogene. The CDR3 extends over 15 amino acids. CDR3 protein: CASSKTGTGGSEQYF. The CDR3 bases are TGTGCCAGCAGCAAAACCGGGACAGGGGGATCCGAGCAGTACTTC.

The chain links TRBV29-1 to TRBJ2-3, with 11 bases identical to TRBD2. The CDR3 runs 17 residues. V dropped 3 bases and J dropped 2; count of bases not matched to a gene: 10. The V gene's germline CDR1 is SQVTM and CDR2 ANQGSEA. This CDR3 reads CSVDTLAGGYSTDTQYF. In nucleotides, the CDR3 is TGCAGCGTTGATACCTTAGCGGGGGGGTATTCCACAGATACGCAGTATTTT.

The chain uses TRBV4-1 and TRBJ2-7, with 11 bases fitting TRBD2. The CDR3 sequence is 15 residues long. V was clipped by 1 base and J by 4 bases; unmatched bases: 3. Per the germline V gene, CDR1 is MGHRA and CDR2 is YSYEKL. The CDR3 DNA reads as TGCGCCAGCAGCCAAGTGGTAGCGGGGGGGTACGAGCAGTACTTC. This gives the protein CASSQVVAGGYEQYF.

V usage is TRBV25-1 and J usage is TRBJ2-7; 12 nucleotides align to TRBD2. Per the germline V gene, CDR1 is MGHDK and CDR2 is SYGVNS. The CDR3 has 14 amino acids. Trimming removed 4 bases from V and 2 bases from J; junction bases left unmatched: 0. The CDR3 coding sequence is TGTGCCAGCAGTGGGACTAGCGGGACCTACGAGCAGTACTTC. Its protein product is CASSGTSGTYEQYF.

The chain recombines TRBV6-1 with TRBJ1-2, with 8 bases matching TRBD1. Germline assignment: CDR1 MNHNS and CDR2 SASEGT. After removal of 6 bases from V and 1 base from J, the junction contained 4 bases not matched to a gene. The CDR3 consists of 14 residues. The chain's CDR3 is CASSLDRVNYGYTF. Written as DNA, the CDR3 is TGTGCCAGCAGCCTGGACAGGGTTAACTATGGCTACACCTTC.

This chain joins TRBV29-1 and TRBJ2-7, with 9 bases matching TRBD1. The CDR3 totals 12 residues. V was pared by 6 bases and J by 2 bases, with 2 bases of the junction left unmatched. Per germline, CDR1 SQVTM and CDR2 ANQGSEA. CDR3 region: CSVTGGAYEQYF. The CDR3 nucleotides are TGCAGCGTGACAGGGGGGGCCTACGAGCAGTACTTC.

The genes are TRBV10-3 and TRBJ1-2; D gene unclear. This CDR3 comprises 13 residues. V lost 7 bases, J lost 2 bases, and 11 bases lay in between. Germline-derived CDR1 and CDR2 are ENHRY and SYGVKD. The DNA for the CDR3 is TGTGCCATCACGGCGGGCGTCAACTATGGCTACACCTTC. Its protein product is CAITAGVNYGYTF.

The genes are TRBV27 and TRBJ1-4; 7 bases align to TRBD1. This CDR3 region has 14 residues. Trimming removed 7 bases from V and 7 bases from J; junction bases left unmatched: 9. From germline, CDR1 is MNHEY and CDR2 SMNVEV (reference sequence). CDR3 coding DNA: TGTGCCAGCAAAATAAGAGGGGGCACTGAAAAACTGTTTTTT. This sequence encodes CASKIRGGTEKLFF.

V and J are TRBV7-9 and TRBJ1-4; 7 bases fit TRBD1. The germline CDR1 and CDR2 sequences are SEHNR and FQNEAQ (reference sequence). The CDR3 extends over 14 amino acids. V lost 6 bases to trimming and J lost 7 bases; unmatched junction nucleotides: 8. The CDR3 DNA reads TGTGCCAGCAGGACCGGGACAGCGGTTGAAAAACTGTTTTTT. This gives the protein CASRTGTAVEKLFF.

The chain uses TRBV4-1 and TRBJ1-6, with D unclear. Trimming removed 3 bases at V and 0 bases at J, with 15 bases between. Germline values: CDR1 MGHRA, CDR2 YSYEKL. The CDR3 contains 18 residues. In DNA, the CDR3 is TGCGCCAGCAGCCACAAACCAATTGGGAGCTCCTATAATTCACCCCTCCACTTT. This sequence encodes CASSHKPIGSSYNSPLHF.

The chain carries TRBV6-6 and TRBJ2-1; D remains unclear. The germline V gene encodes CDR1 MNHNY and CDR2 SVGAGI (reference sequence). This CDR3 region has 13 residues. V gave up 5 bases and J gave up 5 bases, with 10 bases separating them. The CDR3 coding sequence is TGTGCCAGCAGTGTTACAGAAAACAATGAGCAGTTCTTC. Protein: CASSVTENNEQFF.

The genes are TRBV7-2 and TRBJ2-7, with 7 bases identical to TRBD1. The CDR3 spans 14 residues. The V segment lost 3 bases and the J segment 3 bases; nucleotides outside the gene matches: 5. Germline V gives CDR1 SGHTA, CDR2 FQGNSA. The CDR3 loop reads CASSFPGQSYEQYF. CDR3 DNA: TGTGCCAGCAGCTTCCCGGGACAGAGCTACGAGCAGTACTTC.

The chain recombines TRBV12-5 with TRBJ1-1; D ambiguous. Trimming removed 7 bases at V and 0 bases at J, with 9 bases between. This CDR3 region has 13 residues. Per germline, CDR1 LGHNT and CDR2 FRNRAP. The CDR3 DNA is TGTGCTAGTGCCCTACAGTTGAACACTGAAGCTTTCTTT. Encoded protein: CASALQLNTEAFF. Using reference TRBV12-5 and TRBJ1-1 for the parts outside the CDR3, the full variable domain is DARVTQTPRHKVTEMGQEVTMRCQPILGHNTVFWYRQTMMQGLELLAYFRNRAPLDDSGMPKDRFSAEMPDATLATLKIQPSEPRDSAVYFCASALQLNTEAFFGQGTRLTVV.

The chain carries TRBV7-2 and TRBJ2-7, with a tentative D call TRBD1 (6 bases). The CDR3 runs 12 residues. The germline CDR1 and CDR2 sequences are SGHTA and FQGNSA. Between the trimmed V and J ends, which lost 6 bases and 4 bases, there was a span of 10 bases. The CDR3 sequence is CASSLQGYEQYF. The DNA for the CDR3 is TGTGCCAGCAGTCTACAGGGATACGAGCAGTACTTC.

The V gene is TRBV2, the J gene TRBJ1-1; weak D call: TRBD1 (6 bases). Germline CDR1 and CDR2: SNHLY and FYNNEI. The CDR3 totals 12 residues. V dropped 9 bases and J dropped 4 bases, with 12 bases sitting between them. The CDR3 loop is CARGAGATEAFF. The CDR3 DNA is TGTGCCAGAGGGGCGGGGGCCACTGAAGCTTTCTTT. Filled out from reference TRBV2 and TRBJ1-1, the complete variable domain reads EPEVTQTPSHQVTQMGQEVILRCVPISNHLYFYWYRQILGQKVEFLVSFYNNEISEKSEIFDDQFSVERPDGSNFTLKIRSTKLEDSAMYFCARGAGATEAFFGQGTRLTVV.

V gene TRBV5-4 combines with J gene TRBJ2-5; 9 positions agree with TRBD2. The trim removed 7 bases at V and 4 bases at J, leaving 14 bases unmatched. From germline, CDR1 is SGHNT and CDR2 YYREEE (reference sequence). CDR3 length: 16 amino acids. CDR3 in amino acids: CASGVVGRGGRETQYF. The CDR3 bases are TGTGCCAGCGGCGTTGTCGGGCGGGGGGGCAGAGAGACCCAGTACTTC.

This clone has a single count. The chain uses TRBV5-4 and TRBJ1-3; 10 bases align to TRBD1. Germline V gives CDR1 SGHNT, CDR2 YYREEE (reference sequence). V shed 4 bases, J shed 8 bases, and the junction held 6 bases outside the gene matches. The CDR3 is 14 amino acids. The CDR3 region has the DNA TGTGCCAGCAGCGACCGGACAGGGGGAGACACCATATATTTT. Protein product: CASSDRTGGDTIYF.

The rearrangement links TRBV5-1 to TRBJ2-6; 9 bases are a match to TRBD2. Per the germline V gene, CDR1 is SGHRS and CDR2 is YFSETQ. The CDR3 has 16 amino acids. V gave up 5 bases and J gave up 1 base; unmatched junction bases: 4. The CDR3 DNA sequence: TGCGCCAGCAGGAGCGGGGGGTCGTCTGGGGCCAACGTCCTGACTTTC. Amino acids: CASRSGGSSGANVLTF.

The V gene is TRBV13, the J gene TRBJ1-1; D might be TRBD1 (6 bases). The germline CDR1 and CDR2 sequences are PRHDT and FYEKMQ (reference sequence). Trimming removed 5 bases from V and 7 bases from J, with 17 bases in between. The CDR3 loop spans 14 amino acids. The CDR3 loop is CASSTRGNLGEAFF. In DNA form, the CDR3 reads TGTGCCAGCAGCACTAGGGGGAATCTCGGTGAAGCTTTCTTT. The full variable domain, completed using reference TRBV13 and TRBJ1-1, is AAGVIQSPRHLIKEKRETATLKCYPIPRHDTVYWYQQGPGQDPQFLISFYEKMQSDKGSIPDRFSAQQFSDYHSELNMSSLELGDSALYFCASSTRGNLGEAFFGQGTRLTVV.

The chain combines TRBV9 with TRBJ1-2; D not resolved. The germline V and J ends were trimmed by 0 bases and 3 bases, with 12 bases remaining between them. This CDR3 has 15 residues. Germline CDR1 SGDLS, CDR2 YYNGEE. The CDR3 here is CASSVGGLEDYGYTF. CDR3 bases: TGTGCCAGCAGCGTAGGAGGGCTTGAAGACTATGGCTACACCTTC.